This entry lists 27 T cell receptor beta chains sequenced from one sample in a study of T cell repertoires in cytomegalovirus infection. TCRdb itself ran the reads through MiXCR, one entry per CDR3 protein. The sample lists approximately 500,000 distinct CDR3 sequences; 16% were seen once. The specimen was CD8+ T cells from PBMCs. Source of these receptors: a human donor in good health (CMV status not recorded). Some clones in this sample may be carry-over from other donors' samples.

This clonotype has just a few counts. The CDR3 DNA reads TGTGCCAGCAGCTTAGTATCCCGCGAGCAGTACTTC. Encoded protein: CASSLVSREQYF. The chain uses TRBV11-2 and TRBJ2-7; D not resolved. Trimming cost V 1 base and J 6 bases, with 7 bases left between them. CDR3 length: 12 residues. CDR1 is SGHAT and CDR2 is FQNNGV in the germline V gene. Full variable domain (outside the CDR3, taken from reference TRBV11-2 and TRBJ2-7): EAGVAQSPRYKIIEKRQSVAFWCNPISGHATLYWYQQILGQGPKLLIQFQNNGVVDDSQLPKDRFSAERLKGVDSTLKIQPAKLEDSAVYLCASSLVSREQYFGPGTRLTVT.

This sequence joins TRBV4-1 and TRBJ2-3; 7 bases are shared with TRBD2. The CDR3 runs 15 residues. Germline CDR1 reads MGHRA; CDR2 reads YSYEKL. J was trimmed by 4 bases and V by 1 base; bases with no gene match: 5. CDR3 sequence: CASSQGKLAPDTQYF. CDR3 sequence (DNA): TGCGCCAGCAGCCAAGGGAAACTAGCGCCAGATACGCAGTATTTT.

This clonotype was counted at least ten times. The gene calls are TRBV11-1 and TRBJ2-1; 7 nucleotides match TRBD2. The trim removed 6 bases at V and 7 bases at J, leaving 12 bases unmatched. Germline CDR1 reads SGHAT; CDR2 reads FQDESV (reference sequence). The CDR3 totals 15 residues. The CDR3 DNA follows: TGTGCCAGCAGTCTTCTGGGGGAGGGTACAAATGAGCAGTTCTTC. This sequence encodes CASSLLGEGTNEQFF. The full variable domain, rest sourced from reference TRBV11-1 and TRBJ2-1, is EAEVAQSPRYKITEKSQAVAFWCDPISGHATLYWYRQILGQGPELLVQFQDESVVDDSQLPKDRFSAERLKGVDSTLKIQPAELGDSAMYLCASSLLGEGTNEQFFGPGTRLTVL.

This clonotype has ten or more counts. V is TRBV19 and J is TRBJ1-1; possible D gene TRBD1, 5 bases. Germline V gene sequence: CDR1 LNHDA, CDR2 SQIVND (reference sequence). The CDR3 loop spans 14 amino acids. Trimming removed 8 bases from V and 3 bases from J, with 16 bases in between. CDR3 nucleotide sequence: TGTGCCAGTGGGAACAGGATCCCATACACTGAAGCTTTCTTT. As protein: CASGNRIPYTEAFF.

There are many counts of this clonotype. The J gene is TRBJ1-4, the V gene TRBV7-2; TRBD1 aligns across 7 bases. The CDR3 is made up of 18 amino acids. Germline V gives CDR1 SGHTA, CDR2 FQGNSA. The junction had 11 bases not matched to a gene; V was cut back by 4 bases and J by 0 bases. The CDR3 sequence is CASSSPGQLLATNEKLFF. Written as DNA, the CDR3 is TGTGCCAGCAGCTCACCGGGACAGCTACTTGCAACTAATGAAAAACTGTTTTTT.

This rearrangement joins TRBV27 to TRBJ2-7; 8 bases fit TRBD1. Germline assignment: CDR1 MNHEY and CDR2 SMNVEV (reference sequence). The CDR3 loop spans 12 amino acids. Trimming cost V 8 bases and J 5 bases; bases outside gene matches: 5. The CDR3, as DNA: TGTGCCAGCCAGGGGGCAGACAACGAGCAGTACTTC. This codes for CASQGADNEQYF.

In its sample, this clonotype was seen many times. CDR3 loop: CASSSSKGEATPGTDTQYF. The CDR3 coding sequence is TGTGCCAGCAGTTCGAGTAAGGGGGAGGCCACCCCCGGCACAGATACGCAGTATTTT. The J gene is TRBJ2-3, the V gene TRBV12-3 or TRBV12-4; the D gene could be TRBD1 or TRBD2 (6 bases each). The germline V and J ends were trimmed by 4 bases and 1 base, with 24 bases remaining between them. This CDR3 has 19 amino acids.

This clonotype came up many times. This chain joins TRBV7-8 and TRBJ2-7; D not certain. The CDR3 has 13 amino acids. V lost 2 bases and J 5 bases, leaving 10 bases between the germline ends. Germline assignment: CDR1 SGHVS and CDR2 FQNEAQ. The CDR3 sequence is CASSLPLVNEQYF. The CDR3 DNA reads TGTGCCAGCAGCTTACCACTTGTAAACGAGCAGTACTTC.

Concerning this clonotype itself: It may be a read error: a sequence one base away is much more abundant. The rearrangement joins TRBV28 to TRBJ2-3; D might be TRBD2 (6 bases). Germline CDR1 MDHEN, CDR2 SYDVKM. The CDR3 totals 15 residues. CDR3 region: CASSPGVSHTDTQFF. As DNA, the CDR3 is TGTGCCAGCAGTCCGGGAGTATCACACACAGATACGCAGTTTTTT.

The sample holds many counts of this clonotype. CDR3 in amino acids: CASSLPRTTNEKLFF. The CDR3 region has the DNA TGTGCCAGCAGCTTGCCTCGGACAACTAATGAAAAACTGTTTTTT. This rearrangement joins TRBV7-9 to TRBJ1-4; D gene ambiguous. This CDR3 is 15 amino acids long. V gave up 3 bases and J gave up 0 bases, with 8 bases separating them. The germline V gene has CDR1 SEHNR and CDR2 FQNEAQ (reference sequence).

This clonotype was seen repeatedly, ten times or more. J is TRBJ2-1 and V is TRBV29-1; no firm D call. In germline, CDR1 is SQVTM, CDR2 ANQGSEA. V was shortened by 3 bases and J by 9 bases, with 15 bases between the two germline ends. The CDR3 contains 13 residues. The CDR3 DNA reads TGCAGCGTTGACCAAACCCCCAAAGCTGAGCAGTTCTTC. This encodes CSVDQTPKAEQFF.

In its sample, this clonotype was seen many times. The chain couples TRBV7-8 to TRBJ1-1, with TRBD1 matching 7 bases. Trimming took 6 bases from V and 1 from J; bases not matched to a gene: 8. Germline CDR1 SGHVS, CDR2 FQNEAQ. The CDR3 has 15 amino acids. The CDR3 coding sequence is TGTGCCAGCAGGCGACACAGGGGCGAGAACACTGAAGCTTTCTTT. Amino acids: CASRRHRGENTEAFF.

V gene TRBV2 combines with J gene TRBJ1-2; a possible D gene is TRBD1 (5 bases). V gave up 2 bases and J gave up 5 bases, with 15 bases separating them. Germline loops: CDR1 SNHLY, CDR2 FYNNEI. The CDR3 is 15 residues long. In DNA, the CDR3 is TGTGCCAGCAGTGAAAATGTGGGGGTATGGTATGGCTACACCTTC. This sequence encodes CASSENVGVWYGYTF.

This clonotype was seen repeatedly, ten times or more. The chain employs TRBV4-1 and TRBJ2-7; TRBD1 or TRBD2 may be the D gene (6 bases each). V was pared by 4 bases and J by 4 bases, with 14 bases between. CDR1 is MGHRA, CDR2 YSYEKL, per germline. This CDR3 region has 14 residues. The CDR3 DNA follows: TGCGCCAGCAGCCCGCTCTCGGGGGCGTACGAGCAGTACTTC. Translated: CASSPLSGAYEQYF.

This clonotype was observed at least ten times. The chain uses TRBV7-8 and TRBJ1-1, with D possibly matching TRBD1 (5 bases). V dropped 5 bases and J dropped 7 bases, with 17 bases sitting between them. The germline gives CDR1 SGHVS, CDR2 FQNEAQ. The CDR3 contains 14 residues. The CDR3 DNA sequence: TGTGCCAGCAGCCTGGGGGGGGGAACCGGTGAAGCTTTCTTT. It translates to CASSLGGGTGEAFF.

The CDR3 DNA reads as TGTGCCAGCAGTCCACCTCAACGGGACGAGCAGTTCTTC. Translation gives CASSPPQRDEQFF. The chain recombines TRBV6-1 with TRBJ2-1, with D perhaps given as TRBD1 or TRBD2 (5 bases each). Germline CDR1 is MNHNS and CDR2 is SASEGT. V dropped 5 bases and J dropped 10 bases, with 15 bases sitting between them. The CDR3 is 13 residues long.

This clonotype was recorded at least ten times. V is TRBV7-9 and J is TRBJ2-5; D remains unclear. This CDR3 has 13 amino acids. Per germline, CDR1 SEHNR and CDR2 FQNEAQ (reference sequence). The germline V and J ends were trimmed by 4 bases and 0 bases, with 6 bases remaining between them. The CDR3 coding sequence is TGTGCCAGCAGCTCTGACTACCAAGAGACCCAGTACTTC. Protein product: CASSSDYQETQYF. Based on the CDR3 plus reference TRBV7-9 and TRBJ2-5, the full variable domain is DTGVSQNPRHKITKRGQNVTFRCDPISEHNRLYWYRQTLGQGPEFLTYFQNEAQLEKSRLLSDRFSAERPKGSFSTLEIQRTEQGDSAMYLCASSSDYQETQYFGPGTRLLVL.

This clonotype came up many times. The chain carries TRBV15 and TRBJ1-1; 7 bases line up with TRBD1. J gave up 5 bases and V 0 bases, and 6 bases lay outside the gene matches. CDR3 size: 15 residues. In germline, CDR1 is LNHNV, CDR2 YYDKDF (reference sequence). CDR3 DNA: TGTGCCACCAGCAGAGACAGGGGGAAGGATACTGAAGCTTTCTTT. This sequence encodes CATSRDRGKDTEAFF.

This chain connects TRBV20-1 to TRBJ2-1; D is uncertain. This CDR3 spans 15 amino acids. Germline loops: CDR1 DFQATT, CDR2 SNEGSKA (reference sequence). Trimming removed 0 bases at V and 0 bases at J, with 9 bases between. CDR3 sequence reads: CSARDLVSSYNEQFF. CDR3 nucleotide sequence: TGCAGTGCTAGAGATCTGGTTAGCTCCTACAATGAGCAGTTCTTC.

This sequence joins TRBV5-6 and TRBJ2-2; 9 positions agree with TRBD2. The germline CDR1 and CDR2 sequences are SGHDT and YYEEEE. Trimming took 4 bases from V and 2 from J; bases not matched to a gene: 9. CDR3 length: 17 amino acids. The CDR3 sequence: CASSPGTSLYNTGELFF. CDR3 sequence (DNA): TGTGCCAGCAGCCCGGGGACTAGCCTATATAACACCGGGGAGCTGTTTTTT.

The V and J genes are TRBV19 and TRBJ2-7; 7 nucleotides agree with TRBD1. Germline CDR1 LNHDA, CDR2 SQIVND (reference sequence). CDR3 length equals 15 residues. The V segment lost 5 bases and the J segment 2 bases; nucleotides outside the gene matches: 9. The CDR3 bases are TGTGCCAGTAGTCCTGCCCAGACAGGGCCCTACGAGCAGTACTTC. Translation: CASSPAQTGPYEQYF.

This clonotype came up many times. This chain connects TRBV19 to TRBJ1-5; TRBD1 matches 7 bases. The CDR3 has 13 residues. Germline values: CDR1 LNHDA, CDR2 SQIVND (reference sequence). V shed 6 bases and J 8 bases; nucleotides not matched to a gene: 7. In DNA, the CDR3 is TGTGCCAGTAGCTGGGACAGTCTTGAGCCCCAGCATTTT. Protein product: CASSWDSLEPQHF.

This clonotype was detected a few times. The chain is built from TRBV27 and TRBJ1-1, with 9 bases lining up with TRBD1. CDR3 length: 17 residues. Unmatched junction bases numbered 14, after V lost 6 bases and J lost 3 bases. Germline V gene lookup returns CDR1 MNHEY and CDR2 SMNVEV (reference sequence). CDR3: CASSSYLQGAADTEAFF. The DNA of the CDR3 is TGTGCCAGCAGCTCCTATTTACAGGGGGCGGCAGACACTGAAGCTTTCTTT.

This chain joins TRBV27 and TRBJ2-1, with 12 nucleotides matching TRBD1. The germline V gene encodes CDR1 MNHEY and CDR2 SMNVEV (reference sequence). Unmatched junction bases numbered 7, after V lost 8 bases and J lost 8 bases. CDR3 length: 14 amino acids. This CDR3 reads CASGDRGRQYEQFF. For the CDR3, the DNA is TGTGCCAGCGGGGACAGGGGGCGGCAGTATGAGCAGTTCTTC.

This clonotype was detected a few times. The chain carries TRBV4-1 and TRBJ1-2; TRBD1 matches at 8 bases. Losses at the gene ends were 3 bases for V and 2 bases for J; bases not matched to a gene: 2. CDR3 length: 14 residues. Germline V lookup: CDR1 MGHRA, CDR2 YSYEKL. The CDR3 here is CASSQGQANYGYTF. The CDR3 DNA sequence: TGCGCCAGCAGCCAGGGACAGGCGAACTATGGCTACACCTTC.

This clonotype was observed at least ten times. CDR3 protein: CATSEPRTGPGADTQYF. The CDR3 nucleotides read TGTGCCACCAGTGAACCTAGGACAGGTCCCGGGGCAGATACGCAGTATTTT. The chain has TRBV24-1 and TRBJ2-3; TRBD1 aligns across 7 bases. The CDR3 has 17 residues. Per germline, CDR1 KGHDR and CDR2 SFDVKD. V shed 4 bases and J 4 bases; nucleotides not matched to a gene: 13.

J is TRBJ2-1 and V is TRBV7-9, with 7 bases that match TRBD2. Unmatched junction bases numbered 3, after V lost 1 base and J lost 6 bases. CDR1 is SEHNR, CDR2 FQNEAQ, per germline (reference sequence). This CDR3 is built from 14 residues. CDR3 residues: CASSLVSGRNEQFF. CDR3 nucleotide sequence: TGTGCCAGCAGCTTAGTTAGCGGGCGCAATGAGCAGTTCTTC.